Listed here are 26 T cell receptor beta chains from one sample, sequenced in a study of a mutant IDH1 vaccine in newly diagnosed glioma. Time point: baseline, week 1 (first vaccination visit). Stated treatment: pre-vaccination baseline after standard-of-care therapy. TCRdb keeps only in-frame clones here, not all; method: immunoSEQ multiplex PCR. Counted here are 15,000 or so clones, more than 80% occurring once; the ten biggest clones make up around 8.8%. This material consisted of PBMCs, taken from a glioma patient treated with radiotherapy, temozolomide or both. These receptors were obtained from a woman aged 40 to 50 with glioma. Some clones in this sample may be carry-over from other donors' samples.

This chain uses TRBV29-1 with TRBJ1-1; the D gene is possibly TRBD1 (6 bases). V dropped 7 bases and J dropped 3 bases, with 12 bases sitting between them. Germline V CDR1 and CDR2: SQVTM, ANQGSEA. CDR3 length equals 12 residues. The CDR3 sequence: CSANPGDTEAFF. The CDR3 DNA follows: TGCAGCGCCAACCCAGGGGACACTGAAGCTTTCTTT.

The V call is TRBV5-5, the J call TRBJ1-2; 7 nucleotides agree with TRBD1. With V trimmed by 0 bases and J by 5 bases, 7 bases remained unmatched. From germline, CDR1 is SGHKS and CDR2 YYEKEE (reference sequence). The CDR3 has 15 amino acids. The CDR3 bases are TGTGCCAGCAGCTTGGCCCTACAGGGGAATTATGGCTACACCTTC. The encoded protein is CASSLALQGNYGYTF.

This chain joins TRBV15 and TRBJ2-5; possibly TRBD2 for D (6 bases). The CDR3 spans 14 residues. From germline, CDR1 is LNHNV and CDR2 YYDKDF (reference sequence). V shed 1 base and J shed 2 bases, with 8 bases lying between them. The CDR3 here is CATSRVGRQETQYF. CDR3 nucleotide sequence: TGTGCCACCAGCAGAGTTGGGAGGCAAGAGACCCAGTACTTC. Using reference TRBV15 and TRBJ2-5 for the parts outside the CDR3, the full variable domain is DAMVIQNPRYQVTQFGKPVTLSCSQTLNHNVMYWYQQKSSQAPKLLFHYYDKDFNNEADTPDNFQSRRPNTSFCFLDIRSPGLGDTAMYLCATSRVGRQETQYFGPGTRLLVL.

The rearrangement joins TRBV2 to TRBJ2-5, with 14 bases fitting TRBD2. This CDR3 has 17 residues. Germline V CDR1 and CDR2: SNHLY, FYNNEI. V dropped 6 bases and J dropped 0; count of bases not matched to a gene: 6. Written as DNA, the CDR3 is TGTGCCAGCAGACCGGGACTAGCGGGGGTGTACCAAGAGACCCAGTACTTC. Translated: CASRPGLAGVYQETQYF.

The chain has TRBV11-2 and TRBJ2-7; no clear D gene. Trimming stripped 1 base from V and 5 bases from J, with 9 bases between. Looked up from germline, CDR1 is SGHAT and CDR2 is FQNNGV. The length of the CDR3 is 13 residues. Written as DNA, the CDR3 is TGTGCCAGCAGCTTAGTCCCCTGGGACGAGCAGTACTTC. Residues: CASSLVPWDEQYF.

The rearrangement links TRBV2 to TRBJ1-4; TRBD1 is a possible D gene (5 bases). Germline values: CDR1 SNHLY, CDR2 FYNNEI. Trimming shortened V by 0 bases and J by 2 bases, and 10 bases separated the two germline ends. The CDR3 extends over 16 amino acids. The CDR3 DNA sequence: TGTGCCAGCAGTGAAGCGATGCAGGGTACTAATGAAAAACTGTTTTTT. The encoded protein is CASSEAMQGTNEKLFF.

The chain recombines TRBV15 with TRBJ2-1; 10 bases agree with TRBD2. The CDR3 sequence is 14 residues long. J was trimmed by 6 bases and V by 11 bases; bases with no gene match: 10. Germline V gene lookup returns CDR1 LNHNV and CDR2 YYDKDF (reference sequence). The chain's CDR3 is CACSKSSGSNEQFF. In nucleotides, the CDR3 is TGTGCCTGCTCGAAGTCTAGCGGGAGCAATGAGCAGTTCTTC. The complete variable domain, with remaining parts taken from reference TRBV15 and TRBJ2-1, reads DAMVIQNPRYQVTQFGKPVTLSCSQTLNHNVMYWYQQKSSQAPKLLFHYYDKDFNNEADTPDNFQSRRPNTSFCFLDIRSPGLGDTAMYLCACSKSSGSNEQFFGPGTRLTVL.

This chain links TRBV18 with TRBJ1-1, with D possibly TRBD1 on 5 matching bases. Trimming removed 3 bases from V and 8 bases from J, with 22 bases in between. The germline CDR1 and CDR2 sequences are KGHSH and LQKENI. This CDR3 is 16 amino acids long. The CDR3: CASSPGAPTVRGEAFF. The CDR3 DNA sequence: TGTGCCAGCTCACCCGGGGCTCCGACGGTCCGTGGGGAAGCTTTCTTT. Looking up the rest from reference TRBV18 and TRBJ1-1 gives the full variable domain: NAGVMQNPRHLVRRRGQEARLRCSPMKGHSHVYWYRQLPEEGLKFMVYLQKENIIDESGMPKERFSAEFPKEGPSILRIQQVVRGDSAAYFCASSPGAPTVRGEAFFGQGTRLTVV.

The gene calls are TRBV7-9 and TRBJ2-3, with 7 nucleotides matching TRBD2. This CDR3 comprises 15 residues. J lost 0 bases, V lost 5 bases, and 5 bases had no gene match. Germline V gene lookup returns CDR1 SEHNR and CDR2 FQNEAQ (reference sequence). DNA of the CDR3: TGTGCCAGCAGCCGGCCGACTAGCAGCACAGATACGCAGTATTTT. Its translation: CASSRPTSSTDTQYF.

This chain uses TRBV5-1 with TRBJ2-1; D is possibly TRBD2 (5 bases). Trimming removed 4 bases at V and 4 bases at J, with 12 bases between. CDR1 SGHRS and CDR2 YFSETQ come from the germline V gene. The CDR3 runs 14 residues. For the CDR3, the DNA is TGCGCCAGCAGCCCGGGGTTGGTGTACAATGAGCAGTTCTTC. It encodes CASSPGLVYNEQFF. The full variable domain, with the rest looked up from reference TRBV5-1 and TRBJ2-1, is KAGVTQTPRYLIKTRGQQVTLSCSPISGHRSVSWYQQTPGQGLQFLFEYFSETQRNKGNFPGRFSGRQFSNSRSEMNVSTLELGDSALYLCASSPGLVYNEQFFGPGTRLTVL.

The chain uses TRBV7-8 and TRBJ1-6, with a weak D call TRBD1 (5 bases). Between the trimmed V and J ends, which lost 0 bases and 10 bases, there was a span of 13 bases. In germline, CDR1 is SGHVS, CDR2 FQNEAQ. The CDR3 extends over 15 amino acids. CDR3 sequence (DNA): TGTGCCAGCAGCTTAGCAAGGCAGGGTTTGTCACCCCTCCACTTT. Its translation: CASSLARQGLSPLHF.

The count of this clone is one. This chain links TRBV20-1 with TRBJ2-5; the match to TRBD2 covers 11 bases. Germline V lookup: CDR1 DFQATT, CDR2 SNEGSKA (reference sequence). This CDR3 has 11 residues. The CDR3 is CLAGGQETQYF. Here the CDR3 DNA reads TGCTTAGCGGGGGGGCAAGAGACCCAGTACTTC.

The chain links TRBV6-5 to TRBJ2-2; D is possibly TRBD2 (5 bases). CDR3 length equals 12 residues. V gave up 5 bases and J gave up 13 bases, with 14 bases separating them. CDR1 MNHEY and CDR2 SVGAGI come from the germline V gene. Here the CDR3 DNA reads TGTGCCAGCAGTCAGGACTGGAGCACGCTGTTTTTT. Residues: CASSQDWSTLFF.

V usage is TRBV7-2 and J usage is TRBJ1-2; D is possibly TRBD1 (6 bases). Germline CDR1 and CDR2: SGHTA and FQGNSA. The CDR3 length is 15 residues. V shed 5 bases and J shed 7 bases, with 20 bases lying between them. Here the CDR3 reads CASSVIGGALGGYTF. The CDR3 nucleotides are TGTGCCAGCAGCGTCATTGGGGGGGCCCTGGGTGGCTACACCTTC.

This chain uses TRBV27 with TRBJ1-5; D is possibly TRBD1 (5 bases). CDR3 length: 14 residues. Germline loops: CDR1 MNHEY, CDR2 SMNVEV (reference sequence). The ends were cut back, 5 bases at V and 6 bases at J, with 14 bases in the middle. CDR3 DNA: TGTGCCAGCAGTACCCAGGGAAGTACTCAGCCCCAGCATTTT. Translation gives CASSTQGSTQPQHF.

J is TRBJ2-1 and V is TRBV6-5; D unresolved. Germline loops: CDR1 MNHEY, CDR2 SVGAGI. CDR3 length equals 11 residues. Trimming pared 6 bases from V and 2 bases from J, leaving 2 bases between. Written as DNA, the CDR3 is TGTGCCAGCAGGGCCTACAATGAGCAGTTCTTC. Translation gives CASRAYNEQFF.

The rearrangement links TRBV28 to TRBJ1-1; D not certain. The germline gives CDR1 MDHEN, CDR2 SYDVKM. This CDR3 region has 13 residues. The V end lost 2 bases, the J end lost 7 bases, and 11 bases lay between the germline ends. The CDR3: CASSLEQNFEAFF. The DNA of the CDR3 is TGTGCCAGCAGTTTAGAACAGAACTTTGAAGCTTTCTTT.

The V and J genes are TRBV5-1 and TRBJ1-2; the D gene is possibly TRBD1 (5 bases). V lost 2 bases and J 4 bases, leaving 15 bases between the germline ends. The CDR3 contains 15 residues. CDR1 SGHRS and CDR2 YFSETQ come from the germline V gene. The chain's CDR3 is CASSFLQGVSYGYTF. CDR3 in DNA: TGCGCCAGCAGCTTCTTGCAGGGAGTTTCCTATGGCTACACCTTC.

This chain uses TRBV7-9 with TRBJ2-1; D is undetermined. This CDR3 spans 13 amino acids. V was trimmed by 1 base and J by 8 bases, leaving 9 bases between them. Germline CDR1 and CDR2: SEHNR and FQNEAQ (reference sequence). This CDR3 is CASSLVGYHEQFF. DNA for the CDR3: TGTGCCAGCAGCTTAGTAGGGTACCATGAGCAGTTCTTC.

The chain carries TRBV6-5 and TRBJ1-6; D possibly corresponds to TRBD1 (5 bases). Germline CDR1 MNHEY, CDR2 SVGAGI. The CDR3 is 15 amino acids. The V and J ends lost 5 bases and 8 bases respectively, with 16 bases between them. CDR3 sequence: CASSLRGSRDSPLHF. The CDR3 nucleotides read TGTGCCAGCAGTCTTAGAGGTTCCAGGGATTCACCCCTCCACTTT.

The J gene is TRBJ2-5, the V gene TRBV18; 11 bases map to TRBD1. TRBJ2-7 explains the end of the DNA better; the J call may be wrong. Germline lookup yields CDR1 KGHSH and CDR2 LQKENI. This CDR3 spans 18 amino acids. CDR3 nucleotides: TGTGCCAGCTCACCACGGGACAGGGGGTCCCCTGGGAATTACGAGCAGTACTTC. Its translation is CASSPRDRGSPGNYEQYF.

This chain joins TRBV15 and TRBJ1-1; no clear D gene. Germline CDR1 LNHNV, CDR2 YYDKDF (reference sequence). Trimming took off 8 bases at V and 0 bases at J, with 16 bases between the two ends. The CDR3 consists of 15 residues. CDR3 coding DNA: TGTGCCACCGGACCGGCGGGCGGCCTGAACACTGAAGCTTTCTTT. Translating gives CATGPAGGLNTEAFF. Full variable domain (rest looked up from reference TRBV15 and TRBJ1-1): DAMVIQNPRYQVTQFGKPVTLSCSQTLNHNVMYWYQQKSSQAPKLLFHYYDKDFNNEADTPDNFQSRRPNTSFCFLDIRSPGLGDTAMYLCATGPAGGLNTEAFFGQGTRLTVV.

The J gene is TRBJ2-1, the V gene TRBV7-8; the D gene is possibly TRBD2 (5 bases). Germline CDR1 and CDR2: SGHVS and FQNEAQ. The CDR3 length is 15 residues. Trimming left V 3 bases short and J 6 bases short, with 15 bases between. The chain's CDR3 is CASSFGLAESNEQFF. The CDR3 DNA is TGTGCCAGCAGCTTCGGTCTAGCCGAAAGCAATGAGCAGTTCTTC.

The chain has TRBV29-1 and TRBJ2-5, with 8 bases that match TRBD2. Trimming cost V 5 bases and J 2 bases; bases outside gene matches: 19. The CDR3 is 18 amino acids. Per the germline V gene, CDR1 is SQVTM and CDR2 is ANQGSEA. CDR3 in DNA: TGCAGCGTTCCGACGGGGCATTCGGGGGGGCCAGGGCAAGAGACCCAGTACTTC. Its translation is CSVPTGHSGGPGQETQYF.

The chain joins TRBV7-9 to TRBJ2-5; 8 bases agree with TRBD1. This CDR3 has 15 amino acids. Per the germline V gene, CDR1 is SEHNR and CDR2 is FQNEAQ (reference sequence). The ends lost 5 bases at V and 5 bases at J; junction bases unmatched: 10. CDR3: CASSPRTGQWETQYF. CDR3 nucleotide sequence: TGTGCCAGCAGCCCTCGGACAGGGCAGTGGGAGACCCAGTACTTC.

This rearrangement joins TRBV9 to TRBJ1-3; D remains unclear. V was shortened by 0 bases and J by 8 bases, with 9 bases between the two germline ends. This CDR3 contains 13 residues. CDR1 and CDR2 (germline): SGDLS, YYNGEE. CDR3: CASSVEYLDTIYF. DNA for the CDR3: TGTGCCAGCAGCGTAGAATACCTGGACACCATATATTTT.